This T cell receptor (beta chain) originates from a study of breast tumors, draining lymph nodes, adjacent tissues. Study conclusions and caveats: Tumor repertoires ranked between lymph nodes and nontumor tissue in diversity, with V and J gene preferences. Luminal-like breast cancer showed significantly higher tumor–nontumor repertoire similarity than basal-like. The data were judged consistent with most tumor T cells coming from lymph node and expanding in tumor.

Axillary draining lymph nodes of breast cancer patients supplied the node samples. Via MiXCR, TCRdb re-called the multiplex PCR reads, giving one row per CDR3 protein. The sample contains approximately 230,000 distinct CDR3 sequences, around 35% of which appear only once. CDR1 and CDR2 from the germline V gene are MGHDK and SYGVNS. The CDR3 runs to 18 residues. This clonotype was counted once. The antigen remains undetermined. It may be a read error: a sequence one base away is much more abundant. Sequenced input: axillary lymph node tissue. The chain is built from TRBV25-1 and TRBJ2-2; 7 positions match TRBD1. This clonotype originated in a female donor with breast cancer. Some clones in this sample may be carry-over from other donors' samples. This chain's CDR3 is CASSQESPGTANAGELFF. For the CDR3, the DNA is TGTGCCAGCAGCCAAGAGTCCCCCGGGACAGCGAACGCCGGGGAGCTGTTTTTT.